This is a list of T cell receptor beta chains from one sample in a study of blood T cells in healthy people across ages. TCRdb passed the 5' RACE reads through MiXCR, listing each CDR3 protein once. The sample holds approximately 400,000 distinct CDR3 sequences; approximately 52% are singletons and the top ten take around 50%. The sequenced sample consisted of blood. These receptors all stem from a man between 60 and 75 years old in good health. Both conserved end residues are part of each CDR3. A D gene is named only where the DNA matches it firmly. The size entry is marked missing in some rows and otherwise reads once, few, many or a size class.

TRBV30,TRBJ2-1,TRBD2,-,TGTGCCTGGAGTAAACCGGGACTAGCGGGGAATGAGCAGTTCTTC,CAWSKPGLAGNEQFF
TRBV6-2/TRBV6-3,TRBJ1-5,-,-,TGTGCCAGCAGTTACGCGGGACTCCCGGATCAGCCCCAGCATTTT,CASSYAGLPDQPQHF
TRBV4-3,TRBJ2-3,-,many,TGCGCCAGCAGCCAAGAGAGAGACACAGATACGCAGTATTTT,CASSQERDTDTQYF
TRBV28,TRBJ1-5,TRBD1,-,TGTGCCAGCAGTTTATTCGGGGGACAGGGAGGCGTTGGCAATCAGCCCCAGCATTTT,CASSLFGGQGGVGNQPQHF
TRBV6-2/TRBV6-3,TRBJ1-6,-,-,TGTGCCAGCACCCCCTCGGAGGATTACTCACCCCTCCACTTT,CASTPSEDYSPLHF
TRBV12-3/TRBV12-4,TRBJ2-4,-,-,TGTGCCAGCAGTTCTACCTACGGGCAGTACTTC,CASSSTYGQYF
TRBV20-1,TRBJ2-3,-,-,TGCAGTGCTACGGGAAGGCCCACAGATACGCAGTATTTT,CSATGRPTDTQYF
TRBV6-6,TRBJ2-3,-,-,TGTGCCAGCAGTGTCCGGAGGGGGGGGCCGACAGATACGCAGTATTTT,CASSVRRGGPTDTQYF
TRBV6-5,TRBJ1-6,-,-,TGTGCCAGCAGTTACTCAGCGGCAGCCGGTTCACCCCTCCACTTT,CASSYSAAAGSPLHF
TRBV30,TRBJ2-1,-,-,TGTGCCGGGAGCCACGGGCTGGGTGAGCAGTTCTTC,CAGSHGLGEQFF
TRBV4-2,TRBJ1-2,TRBD1,-,TGTGCCAGCAGCCAGCGGGACAGGGGTTATGGCTACACCTTC,CASSQRDRGYGYTF
TRBV20-1,TRBJ2-7,-,-,TGCAGTGCTAAAAGGGAAACCTACGAGCAGTACTTC,CSAKRETYEQYF
TRBV5-1,TRBJ2-1,TRBD2,few,TGCGCCAGCAGCTTACCGGGACTAGCCAATGAGCAGTTCTTC,CASSLPGLANEQFF
TRBV7-9,TRBJ1-2,-,-,TGTGCCAGCAGCCCCCCCGGGGTCTATGGCTACACCTTC,CASSPPGVYGYTF
TRBV20-1,TRBJ2-5,TRBD1,-,TGCAGTGCTAGTCCCGGACAGGGTTACTACAAGTACCAAGAGACCCAGTACTTC,CSASPGQGYYKYQETQYF
TRBV5-1,TRBJ2-7,TRBD2,-,TGCGCCAGCAGCATGGGGTATACGGGACTAGCGGGGACTGAACAGTACTTC,CASSMGYTGLAGTEQYF
TRBV6-5,TRBJ2-3,-,few,TGTGCCAGCAGTTACAAGCAGGTAACTAGCACAGATACGCAGTATTTT,CASSYKQVTSTDTQYF
TRBV11-1,TRBJ2-5,-,-,TGTGCCAGCAGCTACGGTCTAAAAGAGACCCAGTACTTC,CASSYGLKETQYF
TRBV14,TRBJ2-5,TRBD2,-,TGTGCCAGCAGCCAGGATCAACTAGCGGGGAGAGAGCAGTACTTC,CASSQDQLAGREQYF
TRBV27,TRBJ2-1,-,many,TGTGCCAGCAGGGGACATACTTACAATGAGCAGTTCTTC,CASRGHTYNEQFF
TRBV7-2,TRBJ1-6,-,-,TGTGCCAGCAGCGCCCCAAAACCTGATTCACCCCTCCACTTT,CASSAPKPDSPLHF
TRBV20-1,TRBJ2-7,-,-,TGCAGTGCTGCCCCCTCGGGCTACGAGCAGTACTTC,CSAAPSGYEQYF
TRBV3-1,TRBJ1-1,TRBD1,-,TGTGCCAGCAGCCAAGGACAGGGGGCGCGGACTGAAGCTTTCTTT,CASSQGQGARTEAFF
TRBV2,TRBJ2-3,-,-,TGTGCCAGCAGTGTAGGTCGGGGGAGCACAGATACGCAGTATTTT,CASSVGRGSTDTQYF
TRBV7-9,TRBJ2-5,-,few,TGTGCCAGCAGTCTCCGGGACGGGGCCCAGTACTTC,CASSLRDGAQYF
TRBV20-1,TRBJ1-6,-,-,TGTAGTGCTAGAGAGAGGGGACTGAGAAATTCACCCCTCCACTTT,CSARERGLRNSPLHF
TRBV15,TRBJ2-3,-,-,TGTGCCACCAGCACACGACAGGGGAGGGCAGATACGCAGTATTTT,CATSTRQGRADTQYF
TRBV6-6,TRBJ1-2,-,-,TGTGCCAGCAGTGCCGACACAACACGCGGCTACACCTTC,CASSADTTRGYTF
TRBV24-1,TRBJ2-2,-,many,TGTGCCACCAGTGATGTGGTACAGCTGAACACCGGGGAGCTGTTTTTT,CATSDVVQLNTGELFF
TRBV7-2,TRBJ2-4,-,few,TGTGCCAGCAGCCCCCTTGGGGTCGTAGCCAAAAACATTCAGTACTTC,CASSPLGVVAKNIQYF
TRBV12-3/TRBV12-4,TRBJ1-6,-,-,TGTGCCAGCAGTTTAACCGAGACCAATTCACCCCTCCACTTT,CASSLTETNSPLHF
TRBV2,TRBJ2-3,-,-,TGTGCCAGCAGTGAGAGCGGAAGCACAGATACGCAGTATTTT,CASSESGSTDTQYF
TRBV14,TRBJ2-3,TRBD2,once,TGTGCCAGCAGCCAGAGGACTAGCGGGGTAGATACGCAGTATTTT,CASSQRTSGVDTQYF
TRBV20-1,TRBJ2-1,-,few,TGCAGTGCTAGAGGCCCCACAGGGATAGGCTACAATGAGCAGTTCTTC,CSARGPTGIGYNEQFF
TRBV7-8,TRBJ1-4,-,-,TGTGCCAGCAGCCCCGACAGGCAAGCCTATAATGAAAAACTGTTTTTT,CASSPDRQAYNEKLFF
TRBV5-1,TRBJ2-1,-,few,TGCGCCAGCAGCTTCCCGGGTAGGAGCTCCTACAATGAGCAGTTCTTC,CASSFPGRSSYNEQFF
TRBV6-2/TRBV6-3,TRBJ1-2,-,-,TGTGCCAGCAGGGACGATGATGGCTACACCTTC,CASRDDDGYTF
TRBV27,TRBJ1-4,TRBD1,many,TGTGCCAGCAGTCTCCAGGGGGGGGGCGAAAAACTGTTTTTT,CASSLQGGGEKLFF
TRBV7-2,TRBJ2-7,TRBD1,many,TGTGCCAGCAGTTTGGAGGCAGGGGGTTCCTACGAGCAGTACTTC,CASSLEAGGSYEQYF
TRBV21-1,TRBJ2-1,-,-,TGTGCCAGCAGCAATAAGGCCAGCGGCCATTTCCTTTACAATGAGCAGTTCTTC,CASSNKASGHFLYNEQFF
TRBV12-3/TRBV12-4,TRBJ2-7,TRBD2,-,TGTGCCAGCAGTTTCGGGACTAGCGTTTACGAGCAGTACTTC,CASSFGTSVYEQYF
TRBV11-3,TRBJ2-3,-,-,TGTGCCAGCAGAACCAGCGAGGGGTATACGCAGTATTTT,CASRTSEGYTQYF
TRBV25-1,TRBJ2-7,-,many,TGTGCCCGTTGGGCTACCTACGAGCAGTACTTC,CARWATYEQYF
TRBV4-3,TRBJ2-7,-,-,TGCGCCAGCAGCCGTACCGGGACTGGGTACGAGCAGTACTTC,CASSRTGTGYEQYF
TRBV7-2,TRBJ2-3,TRBD2,-,TGTGCCAGCAGCTTAGCCGGAACGGGAGGGGATACGCAGTATTTT,CASSLAGTGGDTQYF
TRBV24-1,TRBJ2-1,TRBD2,-,TGTGCCGCCCGCCGGAGCGGGAGCTACAATGAGCAGTTCTTC,CAARRSGSYNEQFF